This T cell receptor beta chain came from a study of T cell responses to AZD1222 COVID-19 vaccine. The method was immunoSEQ multiplex PCR; TCRdb's version includes in-frame clones alone and lacks a portion of them. The sample gives 110,000 to 150,000 clones, approximately 85% of which show up once; 8% is in the top ten. The junction had 10 bases not matched to a gene; V was cut back by 3 bases and J by 6 bases. The germline gives CDR1 WNHNN, CDR2 SYGVQD (reference sequence). This CDR3 has 16 amino acids. The gene calls are TRBV10-1 and TRBJ2-3, with 9 bases matching TRBD2. Sequenced material: peripheral blood, taken on day 0 of AZD1222 vaccination. The source is an adult in good health. CDR3 in DNA: TGCGCCAGCAGTGAAGGGGGTAGCGGGAGCGGGGATACGCAGTATTTT. As protein: CASSEGGSGSGDTQYF.